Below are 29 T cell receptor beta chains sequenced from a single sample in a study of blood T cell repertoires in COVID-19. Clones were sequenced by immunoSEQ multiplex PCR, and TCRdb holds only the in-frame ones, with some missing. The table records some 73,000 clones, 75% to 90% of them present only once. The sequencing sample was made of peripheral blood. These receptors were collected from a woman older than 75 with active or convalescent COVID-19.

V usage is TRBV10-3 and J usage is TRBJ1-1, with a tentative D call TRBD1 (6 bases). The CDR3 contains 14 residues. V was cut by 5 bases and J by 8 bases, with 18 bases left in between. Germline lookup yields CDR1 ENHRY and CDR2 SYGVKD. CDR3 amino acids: CAISSGRTATEAFF. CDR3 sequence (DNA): TGTGCCATCAGTTCCGGCAGGACAGCAACGGAAGCTTTCTTT.

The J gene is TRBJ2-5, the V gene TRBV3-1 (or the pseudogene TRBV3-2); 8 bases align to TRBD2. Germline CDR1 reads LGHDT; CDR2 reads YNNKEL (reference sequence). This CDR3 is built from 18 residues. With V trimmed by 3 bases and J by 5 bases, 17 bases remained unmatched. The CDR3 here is CASSHPGRAGVQTETQYF. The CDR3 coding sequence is TGTGCCAGCAGCCACCCGGGCCGAGCGGGGGTTCAGACGGAGACCCAGTACTTC.

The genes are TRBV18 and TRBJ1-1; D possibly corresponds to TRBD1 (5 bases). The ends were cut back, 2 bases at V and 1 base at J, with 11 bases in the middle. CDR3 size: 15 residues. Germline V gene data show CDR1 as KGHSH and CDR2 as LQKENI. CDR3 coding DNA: TGTGCCAGCTCACCAATGGGGGGGTGGAACACTGAAGCTTTCTTT. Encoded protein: CASSPMGGWNTEAFF.

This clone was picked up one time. The CDR3: CASSFRSGGAEDTQYF. In DNA, the CDR3 is TGCGCCAGCAGCTTTAGAAGCGGGGGGGCAGAAGATACGCAGTATTTT. The chain carries TRBV5-1 and TRBJ2-3; 10 bases agree with TRBD2. The CDR3 sequence is 16 residues long. V dropped 2 bases and J dropped 5; count of bases not matched to a gene: 8. Per germline, CDR1 SGHRS and CDR2 YFSETQ.

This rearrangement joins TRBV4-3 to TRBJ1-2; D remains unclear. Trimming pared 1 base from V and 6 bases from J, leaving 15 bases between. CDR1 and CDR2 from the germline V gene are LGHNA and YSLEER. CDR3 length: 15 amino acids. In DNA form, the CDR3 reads TGCGCCAGCAGCCAAGGGGAGAAGCTTGGGGATGGCTACACCTTC. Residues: CASSQGEKLGDGYTF.

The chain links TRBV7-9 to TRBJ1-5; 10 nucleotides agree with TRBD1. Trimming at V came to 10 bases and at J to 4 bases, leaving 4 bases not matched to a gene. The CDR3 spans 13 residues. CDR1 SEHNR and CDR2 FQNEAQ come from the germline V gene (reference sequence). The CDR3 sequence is CAIDRGLNQPQHF. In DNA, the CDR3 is TGTGCCATCGACAGGGGGCTTAATCAGCCCCAGCATTTT. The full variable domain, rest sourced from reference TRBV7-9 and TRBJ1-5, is DTGVSQNPRHKITKRGQNVTFRCDPISEHNRLYWYRQTLGQGPEFLTYFQNEAQLEKSRLLSDRFSAERPKGSFSTLEIQRTEQGDSAMYLCAIDRGLNQPQHFGDGTRLSIL.

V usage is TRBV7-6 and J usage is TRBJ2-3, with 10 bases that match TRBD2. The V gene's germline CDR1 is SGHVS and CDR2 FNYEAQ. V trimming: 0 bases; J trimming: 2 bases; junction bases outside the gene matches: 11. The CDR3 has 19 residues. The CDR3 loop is CASSLAQAGGPSYTDTQYF. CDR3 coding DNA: TGTGCCAGCAGCTTAGCGCAAGCGGGGGGGCCCAGCTACACAGATACGCAGTATTTT.

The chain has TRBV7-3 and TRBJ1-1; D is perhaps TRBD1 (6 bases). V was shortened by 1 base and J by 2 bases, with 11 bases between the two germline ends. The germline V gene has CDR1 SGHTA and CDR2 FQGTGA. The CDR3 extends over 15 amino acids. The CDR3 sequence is CASSLNARGNTEAFF. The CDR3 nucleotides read TGTGCCAGCAGCTTAAACGCCAGGGGTAACACTGAAGCTTTCTTT. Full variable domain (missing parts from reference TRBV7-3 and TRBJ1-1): GAGVSQTPSNKVTEKGKYVELRCDPISGHTALYWYRQSLGQGPEFLIYFQGTGAADDSGLPNDRFFAVRPEGSVSTLKIQRTERGDSAVYLCASSLNARGNTEAFFGQGTRLTVV.

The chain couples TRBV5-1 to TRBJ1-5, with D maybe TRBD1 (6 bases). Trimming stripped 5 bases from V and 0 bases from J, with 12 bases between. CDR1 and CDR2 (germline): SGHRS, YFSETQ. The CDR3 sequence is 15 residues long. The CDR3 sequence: CASRKTGNSNQPQHF. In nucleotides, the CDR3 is TGCGCCAGCAGAAAAACAGGGAATAGCAATCAGCCCCAGCATTTT.

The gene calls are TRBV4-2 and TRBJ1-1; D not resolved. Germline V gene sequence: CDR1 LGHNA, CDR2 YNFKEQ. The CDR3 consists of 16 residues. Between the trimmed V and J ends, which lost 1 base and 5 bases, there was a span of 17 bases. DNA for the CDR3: TGTGCCAGCAGCCAAGGTTCGGGGAGTACATTGACTGAAGCTTTCTTT. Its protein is CASSQGSGSTLTEAFF.

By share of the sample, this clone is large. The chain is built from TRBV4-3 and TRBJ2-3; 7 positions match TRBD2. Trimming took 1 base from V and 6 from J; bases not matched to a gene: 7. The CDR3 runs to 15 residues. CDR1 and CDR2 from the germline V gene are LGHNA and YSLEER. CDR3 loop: CASSQGRRGVDTQYF. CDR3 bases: TGCGCCAGCAGCCAAGGGCGTCGGGGGGTTGATACGCAGTATTTT.

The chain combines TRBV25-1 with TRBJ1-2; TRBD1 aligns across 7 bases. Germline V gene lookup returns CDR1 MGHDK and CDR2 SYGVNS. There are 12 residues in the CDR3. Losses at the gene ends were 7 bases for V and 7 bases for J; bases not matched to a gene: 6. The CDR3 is CASKSAGGGYTF. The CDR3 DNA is TGTGCCAGCAAATCGGCAGGGGGTGGCTACACCTTC.

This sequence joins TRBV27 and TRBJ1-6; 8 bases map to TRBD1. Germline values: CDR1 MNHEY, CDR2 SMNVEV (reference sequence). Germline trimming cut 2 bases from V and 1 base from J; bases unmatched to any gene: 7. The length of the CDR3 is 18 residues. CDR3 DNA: TGTGCCAGCAGTTTAGACCACAGGGGGAGGTCCTATAATTCACCCCTCCACTTT. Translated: CASSLDHRGRSYNSPLHF.

The CDR3 protein is CASSVRGFEQFF. The CDR3 DNA reads as TGTGCCAGCAGTGTCAGGGGCTTTGAGCAGTTCTTC. The chain employs TRBV2 and TRBJ2-1, with a weak D call TRBD1 (6 bases). The V gene lost 4 bases and the J gene lost 9 bases, with 10 bases spanning the gap. CDR3 length: 12 residues. Germline V gene lookup returns CDR1 SNHLY and CDR2 FYNNEI.

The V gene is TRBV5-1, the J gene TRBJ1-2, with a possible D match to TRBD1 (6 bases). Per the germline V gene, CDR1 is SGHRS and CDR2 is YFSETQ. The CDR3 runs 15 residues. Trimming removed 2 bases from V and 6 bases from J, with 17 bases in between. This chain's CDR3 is CASSFSLTGYDGYTF. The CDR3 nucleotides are TGCGCCAGCAGCTTCTCCCTAACAGGGTACGATGGCTACACCTTC.

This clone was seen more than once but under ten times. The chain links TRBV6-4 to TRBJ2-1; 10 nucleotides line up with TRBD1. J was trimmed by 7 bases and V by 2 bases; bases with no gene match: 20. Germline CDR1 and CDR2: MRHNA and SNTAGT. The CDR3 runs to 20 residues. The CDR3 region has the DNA TGTGCCAGCAGTGACATTGGGGGTGCGACAGGGGGCCTCTCTCGGAATGAGCAGTTCTTC. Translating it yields CASSDIGGATGGLSRNEQFF.

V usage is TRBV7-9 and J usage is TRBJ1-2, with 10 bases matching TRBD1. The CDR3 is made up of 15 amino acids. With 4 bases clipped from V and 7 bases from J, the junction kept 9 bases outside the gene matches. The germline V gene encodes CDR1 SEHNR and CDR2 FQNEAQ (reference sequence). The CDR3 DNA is TGTGCCAGCAGCTCATCCCTTGGGACAGGGGTTGGCTACACCTTC. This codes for CASSSSLGTGVGYTF.

CDR3 DNA: TGTGCCAGCAGTTACTCTAAGGACACCTACGAGCAGTACTTC. Protein sequence: CASSYSKDTYEQYF. This chain joins TRBV6-5 and TRBJ2-7, with D perhaps matching TRBD1 (5 bases). The CDR3 is made up of 14 amino acids. Germline V gene data show CDR1 as MNHEY and CDR2 as SVGAGI. V dropped 0 bases and J dropped 2 bases, with 8 bases sitting between them.

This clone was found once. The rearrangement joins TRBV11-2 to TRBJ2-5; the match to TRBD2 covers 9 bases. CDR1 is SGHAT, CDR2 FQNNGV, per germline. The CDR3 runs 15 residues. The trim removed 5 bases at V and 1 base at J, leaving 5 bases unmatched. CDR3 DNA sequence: TGTGCCAGCAGCCATAGCGGGGGAGTCCAAGAGACCCAGTACTTC. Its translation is CASSHSGGVQETQYF.

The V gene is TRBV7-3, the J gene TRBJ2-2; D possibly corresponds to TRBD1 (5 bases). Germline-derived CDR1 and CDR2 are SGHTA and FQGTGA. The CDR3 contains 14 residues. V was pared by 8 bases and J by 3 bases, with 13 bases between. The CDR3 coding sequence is TGTGCCAGCTCGAAGGGGCCACACACCGGGGAGCTGTTTTTT. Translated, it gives CASSKGPHTGELFF. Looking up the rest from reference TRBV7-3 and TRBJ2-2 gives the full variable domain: GAGVSQTPSNKVTEKGKYVELRCDPISGHTALYWYRQSLGQGPEFLIYFQGTGAADDSGLPNDRFFAVRPEGSVSTLKIQRTERGDSAVYLCASSKGPHTGELFFGEGSRLTVL.

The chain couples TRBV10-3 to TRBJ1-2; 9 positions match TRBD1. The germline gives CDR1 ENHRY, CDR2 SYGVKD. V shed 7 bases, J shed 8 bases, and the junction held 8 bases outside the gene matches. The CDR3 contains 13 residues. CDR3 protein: CAITAQGADGYTF. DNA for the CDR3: TGTGCCATCACCGCACAGGGGGCGGACGGCTACACCTTC.

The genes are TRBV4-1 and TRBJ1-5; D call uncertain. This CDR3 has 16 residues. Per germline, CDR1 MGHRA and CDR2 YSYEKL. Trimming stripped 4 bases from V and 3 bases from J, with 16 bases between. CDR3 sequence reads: CASSPRVEGFNQPQHF. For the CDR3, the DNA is TGCGCCAGCAGCCCCCGAGTAGAGGGCTTCAATCAGCCCCAGCATTTT.

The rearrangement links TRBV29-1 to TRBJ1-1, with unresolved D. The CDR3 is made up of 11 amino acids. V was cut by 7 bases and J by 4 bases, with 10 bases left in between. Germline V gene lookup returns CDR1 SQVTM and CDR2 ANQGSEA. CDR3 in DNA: TGCAGCGGAAGGAGCCCCACTGAAGCTTTCTTT. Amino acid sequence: CSGRSPTEAFF.

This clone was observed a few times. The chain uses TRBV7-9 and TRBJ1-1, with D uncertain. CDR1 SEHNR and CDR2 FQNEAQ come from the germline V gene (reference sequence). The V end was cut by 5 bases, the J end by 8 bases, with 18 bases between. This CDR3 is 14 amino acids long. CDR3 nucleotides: TGTGCCAGCAGCACAGACGTCACGACCACCGAAGCTTTCTTT. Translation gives CASSTDVTTTEAFF.

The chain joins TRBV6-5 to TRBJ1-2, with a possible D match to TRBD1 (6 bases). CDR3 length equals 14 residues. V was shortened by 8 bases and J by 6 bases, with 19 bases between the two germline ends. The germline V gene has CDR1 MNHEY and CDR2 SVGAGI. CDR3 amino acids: CASVPGTGTHGYTF. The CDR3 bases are TGTGCCAGCGTCCCGGGAACAGGGACCCATGGCTACACCTTC.

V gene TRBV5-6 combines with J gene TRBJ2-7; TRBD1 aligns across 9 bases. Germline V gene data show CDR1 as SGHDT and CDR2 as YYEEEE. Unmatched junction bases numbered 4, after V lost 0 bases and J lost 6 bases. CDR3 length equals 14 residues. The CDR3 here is CASSLGDRVSEQYF. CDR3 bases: TGTGCCAGCAGCTTGGGGGACAGGGTAAGCGAGCAGTACTTC.

CDR3 bases: TGTGCCAGCAACGGGGATACAGATACGCAGTATTTT. It specifies CASNGDTDTQYF. This chain links TRBV9 with TRBJ2-3; a weak D match, TRBD2 (5 bases). Germline V gene lookup returns CDR1 SGDLS and CDR2 YYNGEE. The CDR3 covers 12 residues. V shed 6 bases and J shed 3 bases, with 8 bases lying between them. The whole variable domain, remainder taken from reference TRBV9 and TRBJ2-3, is DSGVTQTPKHLITATGQRVTLRCSPRSGDLSVYWYQQSLDQGLQFLIQYYNGEERAKGNILERFSAQQFPDLHSELNLSSLELGDSALYFCASNGDTDTQYFGPGTRLTVL.

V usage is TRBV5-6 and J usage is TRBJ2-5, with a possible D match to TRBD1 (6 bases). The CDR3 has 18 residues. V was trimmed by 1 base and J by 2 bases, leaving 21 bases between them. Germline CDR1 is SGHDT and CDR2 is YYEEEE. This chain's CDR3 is CASSLIRLRRQEQETQYF. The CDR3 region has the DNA TGTGCCAGCAGCTTGATCCGCCTCCGAAGACAGGAGCAAGAGACCCAGTACTTC.

CDR3: CASSLYLVRYNEQFF. Written as DNA, the CDR3 is TGTGCCAGCAGCTTGTACCTAGTTCGTTACAATGAGCAGTTCTTC. The V and J genes are TRBV5-4 and TRBJ2-1; D ambiguous. The CDR3 is 15 amino acids. Trimming took off 1 base at V and 4 bases at J, with 12 bases between the two ends. The germline V gene has CDR1 SGHNT and CDR2 YYREEE (reference sequence).